What follows describes a single T cell receptor (beta chain). Antigen specificity is unknown. These data are taken from a study of cytomegalovirus exposure and HLA in healthy donors. Points from the study as a whole: Donors belonging to an Asian-associated ancestry cluster reportedly showed fewer N-insertions in productive TCRs than the approximately 680-donor mean, according to what a later analysis found.

This CDR3 is 16 amino acids long. V gave up 4 bases and J gave up 3 bases, with 16 bases separating them. Germline V lookup: CDR1 SGDLS, CDR2 YYNGEE. The study ran its PCR with 60 Vbeta and 13 Jbeta primers. Here immunoSEQ multiplex PCR was the method, and the copy in TCRdb shows in-frame clones only, minus some. The sample contains about 130,000 clones, more than 65% of which appear only once. This clonotype was obtained from a woman under 30 in good health and CMV-seropositive. Sequenced: PBMCs. The chain employs TRBV9 and TRBJ2-2; D is perhaps TRBD2 (7 bases). The CDR3 region has the DNA TGTGCCAGCAGCCCATATCGCGGGGGCGACACCGGGGAGCTGTTTTTT. It yields the protein CASSPYRGGDTGELFF.